This T cell receptor (beta chain) stems from a study of T cells in Graves' hyperthyroidism and ophthalmopathy. Overall study context: At initial diagnosis, before any treatment had begun, peripheral blood was obtained. The study, taken as a whole, reports: Through a model of 13 V-J features, ophthalmopathy was separated from stable hyperthyroidism.

Researchers took RNA transcripts and amplified the TCR beta CDR3 regions from them. HTBI primers were the set used in a first-round RT-PCR of the TCR CDR3. One entry per CDR3 protein results from TCRdb running MiXCR on the multiplex PCR reads. The sample consists of under 350,000 distinct CDR3 sequences, about 20% of them appearing once. For the diagnoses, clinical symptoms, serum thyroxine and TRAb, thyroid ultrasound and orbital computed tomography were used. This clonotype was seen a few times. The antigen is unknown. V dropped 0 bases and J dropped 6 bases, with 7 bases sitting between them. Germline loops: CDR1 SGHKS, CDR2 YYEKEE (reference sequence). The CDR3 runs to 12 residues.

The sequenced material came from blood. This chain joins TRBV5-5 and TRBJ2-7, with a possible D match to TRBD2 (6 bases). This receptor was identified in a woman aged 50 to 60 with Graves' hyperthyroidism. This CDR3 reads CASSLEEGEQYV. In DNA form, the CDR3 reads TGTGCCAGCAGCTTGGAGGAGGGCGAGCAGTACGTC.